These 7 T cell receptor beta chains share one sample of origin, sequenced in a study of T cells in Graves' hyperthyroidism and ophthalmopathy. RNA transcripts yielded amplified TCR beta CDR3 regions. The TCR CDR3 first-round RT-PCR relied on the HTBI primer set. Using its own MiXCR run on the multiplex PCR reads, TCRdb lists one record per CDR3 protein. Here the sample spans some 720,000 distinct CDR3 sequences, about a sixth being singletons. The sequencing input was blood. These receptors all stem from a man younger than 30 with Graves' hyperthyroidism.

This clonotype occurred many times. V and J are TRBV3-1 and TRBJ2-7, with 8 bases fitting TRBD1. Germline-derived CDR1 and CDR2 are LGHDT and YNNKEL (reference sequence). V trimming: 4 bases; J trimming: 4 bases; junction bases outside the gene matches: 6. The CDR3 length is 14 residues. DNA of the CDR3: TGTGCCAGCAGCCCCACAGGGGGGAGATACGAGCAGTACTTC. Translated: CASSPTGGRYEQYF.

The sample holds a few counts of this clonotype. CDR3 sequence (DNA): TGTGCCAGCAGCTTAGCACTAGCGGGAGTTTTCGGGGAGCTGTTTTTT. Translated, it gives CASSLALAGVFGELFF. The chain uses TRBV7-8 and TRBJ2-2; 11 bases are shared with TRBD2. The trim removed 0 bases at V and 7 bases at J, leaving 4 bases unmatched. CDR3 length: 16 residues. Germline V CDR1 and CDR2: SGHVS, FQNEAQ.

The V and J genes are TRBV24-1 and TRBJ2-5; 7 bases agree with TRBD2. The germline V gene has CDR1 KGHDR and CDR2 SFDVKD. The junction had 9 bases not matched to a gene; V was cut back by 5 bases and J by 4 bases. The CDR3 runs to 15 residues. The CDR3 protein is CATSAPGGVGETQYF. The CDR3 bases are TGTGCCACCAGTGCCCCTGGGGGGGTAGGAGAGACCCAGTACTTC.

This chain joins TRBV2 and TRBJ2-7; 9 bases fit TRBD1. CDR3 length: 13 amino acids. Trimming at V came to 11 bases and at J to 6 bases, leaving 11 bases not matched to a gene. The V gene's germline CDR1 is SNHLY and CDR2 FYNNEI. CDR3 residues: CAGKTGTGTEQYF. The CDR3 DNA follows: TGTGCCGGGAAGACCGGGACAGGGACCGAGCAGTACTTC.

J is TRBJ2-1 and V is TRBV28; the D gene is possibly TRBD2 (7 bases). Deletions cut 6 bases from V and 7 bases from J, with 19 bases between. Germline lookup yields CDR1 MDHEN and CDR2 SYDVKM. This CDR3 is built from 15 residues. CDR3 residues: CASSSIGGRGNEQFF. The CDR3 nucleotides are TGTGCCAGCAGCTCCATTGGGGGGCGGGGGAATGAGCAGTTCTTC. The complete variable domain, with remaining parts taken from reference TRBV28 and TRBJ2-1, reads DVKVTQSSRYLVKRTGEKVFLECVQDMDHENMFWYRQDPGLGLRLIYFSYDVKMKEKGDIPEGYSVSREKKERFSLILESASTNQTSMYLCASSSIGGRGNEQFFGPGTRLTVL.

This clonotype has at least ten counts. This chain uses TRBV28 with TRBJ2-1; 13 bases fit TRBD2. The CDR3 has 15 amino acids. Germline V lookup: CDR1 MDHEN, CDR2 SYDVKM. The V and J ends lost 5 bases and 8 bases, in that order; junction bases with no gene match: 6. CDR3 nucleotides: TGTGCCAGCAGTCCCCGACTAGCGGGAGGTGATGAGCAGTTCTTC. This encodes CASSPRLAGGDEQFF. Full variable domain (rest looked up from reference TRBV28 and TRBJ2-1): DVKVTQSSRYLVKRTGEKVFLECVQDMDHENMFWYRQDPGLGLRLIYFSYDVKMKEKGDIPEGYSVSREKKERFSLILESASTNQTSMYLCASSPRLAGGDEQFFGPGTRLTVL.

The sample holds many counts of this clonotype. The chain employs TRBV6-2 or TRBV6-3 and TRBJ1-5, with D uncertain. Germline assignment: CDR1 MNHEY and CDR2 SVGEGT. The germline V and J ends were trimmed by 0 bases and 7 bases, with 13 bases remaining between them. CDR3 length: 15 amino acids. The DNA for the CDR3 is TGTGCCAGCAGTTACTCAGTGGGAGGGCACCAGCCCCAGCATTTT. It specifies CASSYSVGGHQPQHF.